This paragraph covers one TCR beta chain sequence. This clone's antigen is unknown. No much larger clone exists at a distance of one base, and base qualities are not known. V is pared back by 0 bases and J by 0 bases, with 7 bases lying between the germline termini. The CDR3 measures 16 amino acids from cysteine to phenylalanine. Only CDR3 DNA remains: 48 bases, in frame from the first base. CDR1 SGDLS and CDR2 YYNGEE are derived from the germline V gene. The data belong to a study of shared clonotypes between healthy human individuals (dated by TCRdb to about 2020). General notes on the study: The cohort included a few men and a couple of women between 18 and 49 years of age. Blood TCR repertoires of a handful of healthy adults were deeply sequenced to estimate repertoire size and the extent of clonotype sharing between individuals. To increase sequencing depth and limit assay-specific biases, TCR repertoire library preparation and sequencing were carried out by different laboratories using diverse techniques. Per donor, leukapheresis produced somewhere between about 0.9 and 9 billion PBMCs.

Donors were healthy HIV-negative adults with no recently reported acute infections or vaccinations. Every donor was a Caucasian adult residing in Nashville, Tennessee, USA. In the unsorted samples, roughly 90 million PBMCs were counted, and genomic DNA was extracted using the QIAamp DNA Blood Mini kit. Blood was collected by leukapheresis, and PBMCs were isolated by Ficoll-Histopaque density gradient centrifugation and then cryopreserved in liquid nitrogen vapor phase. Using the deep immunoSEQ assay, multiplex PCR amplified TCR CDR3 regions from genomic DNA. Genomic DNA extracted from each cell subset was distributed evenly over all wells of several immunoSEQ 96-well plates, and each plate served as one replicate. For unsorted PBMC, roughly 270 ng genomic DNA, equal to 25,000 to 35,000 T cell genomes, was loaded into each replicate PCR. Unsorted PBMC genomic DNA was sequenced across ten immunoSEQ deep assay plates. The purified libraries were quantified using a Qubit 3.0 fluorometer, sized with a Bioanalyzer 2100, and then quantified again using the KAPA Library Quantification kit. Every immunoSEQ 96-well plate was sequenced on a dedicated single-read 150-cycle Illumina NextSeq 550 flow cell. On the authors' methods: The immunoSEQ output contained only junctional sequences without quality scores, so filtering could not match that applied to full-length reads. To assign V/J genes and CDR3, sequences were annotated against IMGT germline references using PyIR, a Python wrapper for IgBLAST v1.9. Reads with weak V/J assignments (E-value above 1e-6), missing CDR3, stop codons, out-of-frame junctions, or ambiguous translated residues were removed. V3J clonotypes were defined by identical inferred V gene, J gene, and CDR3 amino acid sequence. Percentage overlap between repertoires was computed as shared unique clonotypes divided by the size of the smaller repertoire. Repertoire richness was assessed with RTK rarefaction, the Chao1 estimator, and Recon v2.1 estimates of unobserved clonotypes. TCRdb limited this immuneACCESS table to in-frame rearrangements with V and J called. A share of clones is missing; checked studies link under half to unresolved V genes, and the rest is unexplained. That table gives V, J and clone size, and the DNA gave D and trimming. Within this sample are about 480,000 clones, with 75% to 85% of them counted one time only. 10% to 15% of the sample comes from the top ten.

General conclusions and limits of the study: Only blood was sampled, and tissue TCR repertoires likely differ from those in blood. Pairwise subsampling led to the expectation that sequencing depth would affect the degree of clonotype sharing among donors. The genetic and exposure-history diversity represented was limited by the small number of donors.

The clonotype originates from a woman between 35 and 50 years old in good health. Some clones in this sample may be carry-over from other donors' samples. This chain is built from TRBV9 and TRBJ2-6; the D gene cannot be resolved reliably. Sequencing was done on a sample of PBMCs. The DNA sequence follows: TGTGCCAGCAGCGTAGGTTCGGGCTCTGGGGCCAACGTCCTGACTTTC. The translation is CASSVGSGSGANVLTF. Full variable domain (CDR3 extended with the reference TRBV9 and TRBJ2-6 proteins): DSGVTQTPKHLITATGQRVTLRCSPRSGDLSVYWYQQSLDQGLQFLIQYYNGEERAKGNILERFSAQQFPDLHSELNLSSLELGDSALYFCASSVGSGSGANVLTFGAGSRLTVL.